The 15 T cell receptor beta chains below were found in one sample sequenced in a study of T cell responses to AZD1222 COVID-19 vaccine. Some clones are missing from TCRdb's copy, which holds only in-frame ones; the method was immunoSEQ multiplex PCR. The table lists under 200,000 clones, roughly 94% of them singletons. Sequencing was performed on peripheral blood, taken on day 0 of AZD1222 vaccination. These receptors came from an adult in good health.

This rearrangement joins TRBV28 to TRBJ1-2; 8 bases are a match to TRBD1. Germline V CDR1 and CDR2: MDHEN, SYDVKM. The J segment lost 4 bases and the V segment lost 6 bases, leaving 4 bases of the junction unmatched. This CDR3 spans 13 amino acids. The CDR3 DNA reads TGTGCCAGCAGGAAGACAGGGGCCTATGGCTACACCTTC. Translated, it gives CASRKTGAYGYTF.

The CDR3 loop reads CASSLREISGSSGNTIYF. The CDR3 nucleotides are TGTGCCAGCAGCTTACGGGAGATTAGCGGATCCTCTGGAAACACCATATATTTT. The rearrangement uses TRBV7-6 and TRBJ1-3; unclear D gene. The germline gives CDR1 SGHVS, CDR2 FNYEAQ. The V gene lost 2 bases and the J gene lost 0 bases, with 17 bases spanning the gap. CDR3 size: 18 residues.

This clone was counted once. The chain is built from TRBV14 and TRBJ1-2; maybe TRBD1 (5 bases). Trimming cost V 4 bases and J 8 bases, with 17 bases left between them. From germline, CDR1 is SGHDN and CDR2 FVKESK. CDR3 length: 14 amino acids. The CDR3 loop reads CASSPSVRAGGYTF. The CDR3 coding sequence is TGTGCCAGCAGCCCCTCAGTCAGGGCGGGCGGCTACACCTTC.

CDR3 amino acids: CASSSNYRETNEKLFF. CDR3 DNA: TGTGCCAGCTCATCAAACTACAGGGAAACTAATGAAAAACTGTTTTTT. The rearrangement joins TRBV18 to TRBJ1-4; the D gene is possibly TRBD1 (6 bases). Germline values: CDR1 KGHSH, CDR2 LQKENI. The CDR3 contains 16 residues. Trimming took 5 bases from V and 1 from J, leaving 14 bases between them.

Comments on this clone: Other DNA sequences in this sample translate to the same CDR3. The chain employs TRBV5-4 and TRBJ1-2; weak D call: TRBD1 (5 bases). Germline V gene sequence: CDR1 SGHNT, CDR2 YYREEE (reference sequence). The V and J ends lost 3 bases and 2 bases respectively, with 8 bases between them. The CDR3 covers 13 residues. CDR3 loop: CASSSRTNYGYTF. CDR3 bases: TGTGCCAGCAGCTCGCGGACAAACTATGGCTACACCTTC.

The V gene is TRBV19, the J gene TRBJ1-1; 7 bases map to TRBD1. V trimming: 4 bases; J trimming: 8 bases; junction bases outside the gene matches: 10. CDR3 length equals 14 residues. Germline CDR1 is LNHDA and CDR2 is SQIVND (reference sequence). CDR3 loop: CASSTEAGTAEAFF. The CDR3 nucleotides read TGTGCCAGTAGTACCGAAGCTGGGACAGCGGAAGCTTTCTTT. Supplemented by reference TRBV19 and TRBJ1-1, the full variable domain reads DGGITQSPKYLFRKEGQNVTLSCEQNLNHDAMYWYRQDPGQGLRLIYYSQIVNDFQKGDIAEGYSVSREKKESFPLTVTSAQKNPTAFYLCASSTEAGTAEAFFGQGTRLTVV.

The gene calls are TRBV7-3 and TRBJ2-3; 7 bases are shared with TRBD2. Germline CDR1 SGHTA, CDR2 FQGTGA. The CDR3 has 16 residues. J lost 6 bases, V lost 4 bases, and 13 bases had no gene match. The CDR3 sequence: CASSSLPGAGADTQYF. CDR3 bases: TGTGCCAGCAGCTCCCTGCCCGGGGCGGGAGCGGATACGCAGTATTTT.

There are a few counts of this clone. This chain links TRBV12-3 or TRBV12-4 with TRBJ2-7; the D is unclear. The CDR3 length is 11 residues. Trimming stripped 6 bases from V and 3 bases from J, with 6 bases between. The CDR3: CASSHSYEQYF. In nucleotides, the CDR3 is TGTGCCAGCAGCCACAGCTACGAGCAGTACTTC.

J is TRBJ2-1 and V is TRBV28; D perhaps matches TRBD2 (5 bases). Trimming shortened V by 3 bases and J by 11 bases, and 8 bases separated the two germline ends. Germline V gene sequence: CDR1 MDHEN, CDR2 SYDVKM. The CDR3 covers 11 residues. The CDR3 is CASSLNGKQFF. DNA for the CDR3: TGTGCCAGCAGTTTGAACGGGAAGCAGTTCTTC.

The V gene is TRBV30, the J gene TRBJ2-3; 7 positions agree with TRBD2. CDR1 and CDR2 from the germline V gene are GTSNPN and SVGIG (reference sequence). The CDR3 is made up of 19 amino acids. Unmatched junction bases numbered 17, after V lost 2 bases and J lost 0 bases. The CDR3 is CAWSWFEAGVVQSTDTQYF. CDR3 DNA sequence: TGTGCCTGGAGTTGGTTTGAGGCGGGAGTAGTGCAAAGCACAGATACGCAGTATTTT.

The chain combines TRBV19 with TRBJ1-5; a weak D match, TRBD1 (6 bases). Per the germline V gene, CDR1 is LNHDA and CDR2 is SQIVND (reference sequence). The CDR3 covers 12 residues. V dropped 6 bases and J dropped 6 bases, with 9 bases sitting between them. The CDR3 DNA sequence: TGTGCCAGTAGCGTACAGGGTCAGCCCCAGCATTTT. This gives the protein CASSVQGQPQHF.

The chain recombines TRBV12-3 or TRBV12-4 with TRBJ1-1; D gene ambiguous. This CDR3 comprises 11 residues. Trimming shortened V by 7 bases and J by 1 base, and 4 bases separated the two germline ends. The CDR3 DNA reads as TGTGCCAGCACCTCGAACACTGAAGCTTTCTTT. It is translated as CASTSNTEAFF.

The chain recombines TRBV10-3 with TRBJ2-5; a weak D match, TRBD2 (6 bases). V lost 6 bases to trimming and J lost 4 bases, with 15 bases between them. Germline CDR1 ENHRY, CDR2 SYGVKD. This CDR3 is 14 amino acids long. CDR3 DNA: TGTGCCATCAGGACGGGACTGGCGGGAGAGACCCAGTACTTC. Translation gives CAIRTGLAGETQYF.

To note about this clone: Its ends do not fully match the called genes, so a read error is possible. This rearrangement joins TRBV19 to TRBJ1-1; tentative D call: TRBD1 (6 bases). CDR1 and CDR2 from the germline V gene are LNHDA and SQIVND (reference sequence). The CDR3 contains 15 residues. CDR3 amino acids: CASSITGNVGTEDFF. CDR3 DNA sequence: TGTGCCAGTAGTATCACAGGGAATGTGGGCACTGAAGATTTCTTT.

This clone was picked up a small number of times. The rearrangement joins TRBV14 to TRBJ2-1, with D possibly TRBD2 on 5 matching bases. Germline V gene sequence: CDR1 SGHDN, CDR2 FVKESK. The CDR3 runs 15 residues. Deletions cut 1 base from V and 8 bases from J, with 15 bases between. The CDR3 DNA is TGTGCCAGCAGCCAAGGAAAGTGGGGAGTTGATGAGCAGTTCTTC. Protein product: CASSQGKWGVDEQFF. Full variable domain (missing parts from reference TRBV14 and TRBJ2-1): EAGVTQFPSHSVIEKGQTVTLRCDPISGHDNLYWYRRVMGKEIKFLLHFVKESKQDESGMPNNRFLAERTGGTYSTLKVQPAELEDSGVYFCASSQGKWGVDEQFFGPGTRLTVL.